This section outlines one T cell receptor (beta chain) sequence together with its context. Its antigen is currently unknown. The repertoire was sequenced with immunoSEQ multiplex PCR; TCRdb's copy has only in-frame clones and lacks some. The sample carries 130,000 or so clones, more than 70% recorded once. This sample was included in a study of cytomegalovirus exposure and HLA in healthy donors. Study summary: It was reported in a later analysis that the 100 to 150 validation repertoires used the same platform as the roughly 700 first-cohort repertoires. The study, taken as a whole, reports: Cytomegalovirus association was assigned to about 180 TCR beta chains.

V gave up 5 bases and J gave up 0 bases; unmatched junction bases: 8. This CDR3 region has 17 residues. Germline V gives CDR1 MGHDK, CDR2 SYGVNS. The clonotype comes from a woman in her thirties in good health and CMV-seronegative. V and J are TRBV25-1 and TRBJ1-4; 8 bases fit TRBD1. Sequenced sample: PBMCs. The chain's CDR3 is CASSRQGLGATNEKLFF. The CDR3 coding sequence is TGTGCCAGCAGTCGACAGGGGCTGGGGGCAACTAATGAAAAACTGTTTTTT.